This paragraph reports one T cell receptor beta chain. Its antigen remains unidentified. Produced via immunoSEQ multiplex PCR; TCRdb's table is partial and in-frame only. The sample shows 65,000 to 95,000 clones, roughly nine tenths of them seen only once. The source of the sample is a study of OX40 agonist ivuxolimab in advanced cancers. About the study: Ivuxolimab, an agonist antibody against OX40 (CD134), was given to patients. Study-level points and caveats: No determination was made of the antigen specificity of the expanded peripheral T cells.

The V gene end was trimmed by 4 bases and the J gene end by 0 bases; junction bases not matched to a gene: 9. CDR1 is LGHNA, CDR2 YNFKEQ, per germline. The CDR3 runs 19 residues. The clonotype comes from an adult with an advanced solid tumor such as melanoma, head and neck, liver or kidney cancer. V is TRBV4-2 and J is TRBJ2-1; TRBD2 matches at 13 bases. Sequencing was performed on CD4+ or CD8+ T cells sorted from blood, taken in a trial of the OX40 agonist ivuxolimab. CDR3 DNA: TGTGCCAGCAGCCCTGGACTAGCGGGAGTCTCCTCCTCCTACAATGAGCAGTTCTTC. This gives the protein CASSPGLAGVSSSYNEQFF.